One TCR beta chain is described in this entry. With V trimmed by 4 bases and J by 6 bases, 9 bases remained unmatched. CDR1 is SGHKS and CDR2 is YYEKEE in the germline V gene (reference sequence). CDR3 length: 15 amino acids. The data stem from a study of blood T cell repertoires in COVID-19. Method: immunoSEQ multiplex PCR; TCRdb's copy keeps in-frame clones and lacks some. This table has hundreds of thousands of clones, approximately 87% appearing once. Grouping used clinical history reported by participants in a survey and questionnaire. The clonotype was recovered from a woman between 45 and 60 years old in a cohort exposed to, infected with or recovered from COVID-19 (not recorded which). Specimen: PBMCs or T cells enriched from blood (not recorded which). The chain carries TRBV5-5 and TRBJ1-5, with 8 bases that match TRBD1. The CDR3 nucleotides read TGTGCCAGCAGCCATCTAGGACAGGGCGGTCAGCCCCAGCATTTT. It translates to CASSHLGQGGQPQHF.